One sample yielded the 28 T cell receptor beta chains listed below, sequenced in a study of CD8 T cells in ankylosing spondylitis (dated by TCRdb to about 2017). Results the study describes overall, beyond this receptor: Blood from ankylosing spondylitis patients appeared to be characterized by a TCR beta motif composed of about 8 highly homologous amino acid variants.

The library was prepared using 5' RACE. Sequencer: Illumina HiSeq 2500. The raw public reads went through TCRdb reprocessing: fastp at Q25, MiXCR clone calling, in-frame beta chains kept. Under each unique CDR3 protein, matching rows form one entry showing the most common genes and DNA. The table for this sample lists around 140,000 distinct CDR3 sequences; 17% of them were counted only once. 30% to 35% of the sample lies in the top ten. No antigen is known for these receptors. Material for sequencing was blood, either unsorted or a sorted T cell fraction (not recorded which). These receptors originate from a male donor with ankylosing spondylitis.

This clonotype appeared a few times. The gene calls are TRBV27 and TRBJ2-7; D is possibly TRBD2 (6 bases). V was cut by 7 bases and J by 7 bases, with 11 bases left in between. Looked up from germline, CDR1 is MNHEY and CDR2 is SMNVEV (reference sequence). The CDR3 contains 11 residues. Here the CDR3 DNA reads TGTGCCAGCATCCATCGGGGGGAGCAGTACTTC. This translates into CASIHRGEQYF.

This clonotype turned up a few times. The chain uses TRBV6-5 and TRBJ2-2; D is unresolved. V lost 0 bases to trimming and J lost 6 bases, with 8 bases between them. The germline V gene has CDR1 MNHEY and CDR2 SVGAGI. There are 14 residues in the CDR3. The CDR3 nucleotides read TGTGCCAGCAGTTACTCGGGTGGGGCCGGGGAGCTGTTTTTT. This translates into CASSYSGGAGELFF.

This clonotype showed up just a few times. The chain combines TRBV7-8 with TRBJ2-1; 14 bases fit TRBD2. V lost 5 bases to trimming and J lost 0 bases; unmatched junction nucleotides: 6. Germline CDR1 reads SGHVS; CDR2 reads FQNEAQ. The CDR3 loop spans 18 amino acids. This chain's CDR3 is CASSAGLAGGSSYNEQFF. The DNA for the CDR3 is TGTGCCAGCAGCGCAGGACTAGCGGGAGGTAGCTCCTACAATGAGCAGTTCTTC. The full variable domain, in which reference TRBV7-8 and TRBJ2-1 provide the parts outside the CDR3, is GAGVSQSPRYKVAKRGQDVALRCDPISGHVSLFWYQQALGQGPEFLTYFQNEAQLDKSGLPSDRFFAERPEGSVSTLKIQRTQQEDSAVYLCASSAGLAGGSSYNEQFFGPGTRLTVL.

This clonotype turned up a few times. The gene calls are TRBV12-3 or TRBV12-4 and TRBJ2-1, with D hard to call. The CDR3 runs to 15 residues. Between the trimmed V and J ends, which lost 0 bases and 3 bases, there was a span of 9 bases. CDR3 DNA sequence: TGTGCCAGCAGTTTAGCTGGATCTTACTACAATGAGCAGTTCTTC. Translated, it gives CASSLAGSYYNEQFF.

This clonotype was counted between two and nine times. This chain joins TRBV27 and TRBJ2-7, with a possible D match to TRBD1 (5 bases). The CDR3 has 11 amino acids. The V gene's germline CDR1 is MNHEY and CDR2 SMNVEV (reference sequence). V lost 7 bases, J lost 5 bases, and 9 bases lay in between. CDR3 residues: CASTVGDEQYF. For the CDR3, the DNA is TGTGCCAGCACGGTAGGGGACGAGCAGTACTTC.

This clonotype was picked up many times. The V gene is TRBV15, the J gene TRBJ1-4; D remains ambiguous. Germline-derived CDR1 and CDR2 are LNHNV and YYDKDF (reference sequence). The ends were cut back, 0 bases at V and 8 bases at J, with 13 bases in the middle. The length of the CDR3 is 15 residues. The CDR3 sequence: CATSRDREASEKLFF. CDR3 bases: TGTGCCACCAGCAGAGATCGAGAGGCTAGCGAAAAACTGTTTTTT. Supplemented by reference TRBV15 and TRBJ1-4, the full variable domain reads DAMVIQNPRYQVTQFGKPVTLSCSQTLNHNVMYWYQQKSSQAPKLLFHYYDKDFNNEADTPDNFQSRRPNTSFCFLDIRSPGLGDTAMYLCATSRDREASEKLFFGSGTQLSVL.

This clonotype was detected a few times. The rearrangement uses TRBV7-2 and TRBJ2-2; 8 nucleotides match TRBD1. Trimming took 5 bases from V and 3 from J; bases not matched to a gene: 11. The CDR3 totals 17 residues. Germline V gene data show CDR1 as SGHTA and CDR2 as FQGNSA. CDR3 nucleotides: TGTGCCAGCAGCCACGATTCGACAGGGGCCTACACCGGGGAGCTGTTTTTT. It specifies CASSHDSTGAYTGELFF.

This chain connects TRBV27 to TRBJ2-7, with a tentative D call TRBD1 (6 bases). The V gene's germline CDR1 is MNHEY and CDR2 SMNVEV (reference sequence). The ends were cut back, 3 bases at V and 2 bases at J, with 8 bases in the middle. CDR3 length: 13 amino acids. CDR3 loop: CASSLPGAYEQYF. The DNA of the CDR3 is TGTGCCAGCAGTTTGCCAGGGGCCTACGAGCAGTACTTC.

The chain joins TRBV5-1 to TRBJ1-1; 7 bases map to TRBD1. There are 15 residues in the CDR3. V dropped 3 bases and J dropped 2; count of bases not matched to a gene: 7. Germline CDR1 is SGHRS and CDR2 is YFSETQ. The CDR3 spells CASSSLQGINTEAFF. CDR3 coding DNA: TGCGCCAGCAGCTCCCTACAGGGGATTAACACTGAAGCTTTCTTT.

This chain joins TRBV10-3 and TRBJ2-7; either TRBD1 or TRBD2 may supply D (7 bases each). Germline V CDR1 and CDR2: ENHRY, SYGVKD. Trimming took off 10 bases at V and 2 bases at J, with 15 bases between the two ends. There are 13 residues in the CDR3. CDR3 nucleotide sequence: TGTGCCACGGGGGAGGGGGCCGCCTACGAGCAGTACTTC. As protein: CATGEGAAYEQYF.

This clonotype has just a few counts. DNA for the CDR3: TGTGCCAGCAGCCAACCCCGGACTTCTCTAGCCAAAAACATTCAGTACTTC. Translating gives CASSQPRTSLAKNIQYF. The genes are TRBV4-2 and TRBJ2-4; D is possibly TRBD2 (5 bases). Germline V lookup: CDR1 LGHNA, CDR2 YNFKEQ. The CDR3 is 17 residues long. V was cut by 2 bases and J by 0 bases, with 14 bases left in between.

Concerning this clonotype itself: The CDR3 end shows no conserved phenylalanine or tryptophan, and so a read error is likely. The chain combines TRBV14 with TRBJ2-7, with D uncertain. The CDR3 extends over 14 amino acids. The germline CDR1 and CDR2 sequences are SGHDN and FVKESK. The V end was cut by 0 bases, the J end by 1 base, with 7 bases between. CDR3 sequence reads: CASSQEGLSYEQYI. DNA for the CDR3: TGTGCCAGCAGCCAAGAGGGCCTTTCCTACGAGCAGTACATC.

This clonotype occurred a few times. The rearrangement uses TRBV28 and TRBJ1-1, with TRBD1 as a possible D gene (5 bases). The V and J ends lost 1 base and 3 bases respectively, with 18 bases between them. Germline V CDR1 and CDR2: MDHEN, SYDVKM. The CDR3 covers 17 residues. CDR3 coding DNA: TGTGCCAGCAGTTTATATTCCAATAGAGGGGCGGACACTGAAGCTTTCTTT. Translated, it gives CASSLYSNRGADTEAFF.

This clonotype was observed once. The rearrangement uses TRBV28 and TRBJ1-1; tentative D call: TRBD1 (5 bases). Trimming took off 5 bases at V and 4 bases at J, with 11 bases between the two ends. Germline V gene sequence: CDR1 MDHEN, CDR2 SYDVKM. The CDR3 consists of 13 residues. In DNA, the CDR3 is TGTGCCAGCAGTCCAGGGTGGAGCACTGAAGCTTTCTTT. Translating it yields CASSPGWSTEAFF.

This clonotype occurred a few times. The gene calls are TRBV6-2 or TRBV6-3 and TRBJ2-5; tentatively, D is TRBD2 (5 bases). V lost 0 bases and J lost 5, with 13 bases in between. The CDR3 length is 15 residues. Germline values: CDR1 MNHEY, CDR2 SVGEGT. CDR3 amino acids: CASSYSIGGFETQYF. The CDR3 DNA follows: TGTGCCAGCAGTTACTCGATTGGAGGCTTCGAGACCCAGTACTTC.

This sequence joins TRBV2 and TRBJ1-1, with D perhaps TRBD1 (5 bases). This CDR3 comprises 15 residues. The germline V and J ends were trimmed by 6 bases and 0 bases, with 14 bases remaining between them. Per germline, CDR1 SNHLY and CDR2 FYNNEI. CDR3 sequence (DNA): TGTGCCAGCAGGATCTTTGGGGGAATGAACACTGAAGCTTTCTTT. Translation gives CASRIFGGMNTEAFF.

This chain links TRBV3-1 with TRBJ2-7; maybe TRBD2 (5 bases). V lost 1 base to trimming and J lost 4 bases, with 11 bases between them. Germline CDR1 is LGHDT and CDR2 is YNNKEL (reference sequence). This CDR3 spans 14 amino acids. The CDR3 sequence is CASSQAPGGYEQYF. The DNA of the CDR3 is TGTGCCAGCAGCCAAGCTCCGGGCGGGTACGAGCAGTACTTC.

Many counts were recorded for this clonotype. The rearrangement links TRBV20-1 to TRBJ2-1; D is ambiguous. V was clipped by 2 bases and J by 7 bases, with 9 bases between them. Per the germline V gene, CDR1 is DFQATT and CDR2 is SNEGSKA (reference sequence). CDR3 length: 12 residues. As DNA, the CDR3 is TGCAGTGCTAGAATCTACGGTAATGAGCAGTTCTTC. This encodes CSARIYGNEQFF.

The chain is built from TRBV6-2 or TRBV6-3 and TRBJ1-5; unclear D gene. The length of the CDR3 is 12 residues. Looked up from germline, CDR1 is MNHEY and CDR2 is SVGEGT. Trimming left V 5 bases short and J 5 bases short, with 7 bases between. The CDR3 protein is CASSVGHQPQHF. The CDR3 DNA sequence: TGTGCCAGCAGTGTGGGCCATCAGCCCCAGCATTTT.

This rearrangement joins TRBV7-8 to TRBJ2-3; possibly TRBD2 for D (5 bases). V was cut by 1 base and J by 2 bases, with 13 bases left in between. The CDR3 consists of 16 residues. Germline values: CDR1 SGHVS, CDR2 FQNEAQ. The CDR3 here is CASSLEQRGFTDTQYF. DNA of the CDR3: TGTGCCAGCAGCTTAGAGCAACGGGGTTTCACAGATACGCAGTATTTT.

The V and J genes are TRBV27 and TRBJ2-7; D is unresolved. This CDR3 has 14 amino acids. The ends were cut back, 2 bases at V and 0 bases at J, with 8 bases in the middle. Germline loops: CDR1 MNHEY, CDR2 SMNVEV (reference sequence). The CDR3 DNA follows: TGTGCCAGCAGTTTAAGGCAGAGCTCCTACGAGCAGTACTTC. Its translation is CASSLRQSSYEQYF.

This clonotype was picked up a small number of times. This chain joins TRBV6-1 and TRBJ2-2; D not certain. V was clipped by 6 bases and J by 2 bases, with 10 bases between them. The CDR3 extends over 14 amino acids. The V gene's germline CDR1 is MNHNS and CDR2 SASEGT. CDR3 bases: TGTGCCAGCAGGCAGACTGGTAACACCGGGGAGCTGTTTTTT. Residues: CASRQTGNTGELFF.

This clonotype was recorded at least ten times. The rearrangement uses TRBV5-1 and TRBJ2-1; 10 bases line up with TRBD2. There are 17 residues in the CDR3. V was pared by 4 bases and J by 1 base, with 8 bases of the junction left unmatched. The germline gives CDR1 SGHRS, CDR2 YFSETQ. The CDR3 loop is CASSPRNSGRSYNEQFF. The CDR3 DNA is TGCGCCAGCAGCCCACGTAATAGCGGGAGGTCCTACAATGAGCAGTTCTTC.

In this sample, this clonotype turned up a few times. The chain is built from TRBV11-2 and TRBJ2-1; D unresolved. The CDR3 sequence is 13 residues long. Per germline, CDR1 SGHAT and CDR2 FQNNGV. The V gene lost 3 bases and the J gene lost 6 bases, with 9 bases spanning the gap. This CDR3 reads CASSLGLPNEQFF. The CDR3 DNA reads as TGTGCCAGCAGCTTGGGTCTCCCCAATGAGCAGTTCTTC.

The chain links TRBV12-5 to TRBJ2-1; D possibly matches TRBD1 or TRBD2 (5 bases each). The CDR3 spans 15 residues. Trimming took off 3 bases at V and 0 bases at J, with 9 bases between the two ends. CDR1 and CDR2 from the germline V gene are LGHNT and FRNRAP. The CDR3 DNA follows: TGTGCTAGTGGTTTTGCGAGGGGCTCCTACAATGAGCAGTTCTTC. It encodes CASGFARGSYNEQFF.

V usage is TRBV28 and J usage is TRBJ2-7; D is uncertain. The germline gives CDR1 MDHEN, CDR2 SYDVKM. V was trimmed by 3 bases and J by 6 bases, leaving 15 bases between them. The CDR3 has 14 amino acids. Here the CDR3 DNA reads TGTGCCAGCAGTTTCCCCAGTCTTTTTGGCGAGCAGTACTTC. Residues: CASSFPSLFGEQYF.

Note on this clonotype: The junction shows a germline mismatch at one end, possibly a read error. The chain couples TRBV12-5 to TRBJ2-1; no clear D gene. Looked up from germline, CDR1 is LGHNT and CDR2 is FRNRAP. This CDR3 contains 15 residues. The CDR3 protein is CASGLGRSSYKEQFF. CDR3 bases: TGTGCTAGTGGTTTGGGCCGTAGCTCCTACAAAGAGCAGTTCTTC.

This clonotype was seen repeatedly, ten times or more. The chain employs TRBV4-1 and TRBJ1-1; 9 nucleotides line up with TRBD1. With V trimmed by 4 bases and J by 4 bases, 4 bases remained unmatched. This CDR3 has 14 amino acids. Germline CDR1 MGHRA, CDR2 YSYEKL. This chain's CDR3 is CASSLTGGRTEAFF. Here the CDR3 DNA reads TGCGCCAGCAGCCTTACAGGGGGCCGCACTGAAGCTTTCTTT.